Below are 28 T cell receptor beta chains sequenced from a single sample in a study of cytomegalovirus exposure and HLA in healthy donors. The primer mix had 60 Vbeta and 13 Jbeta primers. Assay: immunoSEQ multiplex PCR; the TCRdb copy retains only in-frame clones and omits some. Of 95,000 to 150,000 clones in the sample, more than 60% were seen once. Sequences were obtained from PBMCs. These TCRs come from a woman in her thirties or forties in good health and CMV-seropositive.

This clone was seen a few times. The chain uses TRBV5-1 and TRBJ2-7, with 9 bases identical to TRBD1. With V trimmed by 5 bases and J by 1 base, 7 bases remained unmatched. The length of the CDR3 is 15 residues. Germline V gene data show CDR1 as SGHRS and CDR2 as YFSETQ. The DNA of the CDR3 is TGCGCCAGCAGAGTAAGACAGGGGGGGTCCTACGAGCAGTACTTC. Residues: CASRVRQGGSYEQYF. Complete variable domain (other parts from reference TRBV5-1 and TRBJ2-7): KAGVTQTPRYLIKTRGQQVTLSCSPISGHRSVSWYQQTPGQGLQFLFEYFSETQRNKGNFPGRFSGRQFSNSRSEMNVSTLELGDSALYLCASRVRQGGSYEQYFGPGTRLTVT.

The V and J genes are TRBV6-5 and TRBJ1-4; a weak D match, TRBD1 (5 bases). The length of the CDR3 is 15 residues. Germline-derived CDR1 and CDR2 are MNHEY and SVGAGI. The V end lost 0 bases, the J end lost 8 bases, and 13 bases lay between the germline ends. The CDR3 region is CASSYSPRVEEKLFF. The DNA of the CDR3 is TGTGCCAGCAGTTACTCGCCCAGGGTTGAGGAAAAACTGTTTTTT.

This clone was recorded once. The V call is TRBV10-2, the J call TRBJ1-2, with D possibly being TRBD1 (6 bases). The V end was cut by 2 bases, the J end by 2 bases, with 9 bases between. Germline assignment: CDR1 WSHSY and CDR2 SAAADI. The length of the CDR3 is 14 residues. For the CDR3, the DNA is TGCGCCAGCAGTGAGGGACAGTACAACTATGGCTACACCTTC. It encodes CASSEGQYNYGYTF.

Comment on this clone: At one of its ends the junction is not consistent with the germline gene, which may arise from a read error. The chain links TRBV4-1 to TRBJ1-2, with D perhaps matching TRBD1 (5 bases). Looked up from germline, CDR1 is MGHRA and CDR2 is YSYEKL. The CDR3 has 15 residues. The CDR3 sequence is CASSQEEGSHYGYTF. CDR3 nucleotide sequence: TGTGCCAGCAGCCAAGAGGAGGGGTCCCACTATGGCTACACCTTC.

J is TRBJ1-1 and V is TRBV6-5; D is perhaps TRBD1 (6 bases). CDR1 and CDR2 from the germline V gene are MNHEY and SVGAGI. There are 15 residues in the CDR3. The V gene lost 6 bases and the J gene lost 1 base, with 15 bases spanning the gap. DNA for the CDR3: TGTGCCAGCAGGCATCTTCCCAGGGGGAACACTGAAGCTTTCTTT. Its protein is CASRHLPRGNTEAFF.

Of note for this clone: A read error is likely, as this CDR3 ends without the conserved phenylalanine or tryptophan. The chain is built from TRBV6-1 and TRBJ1-2; TRBD1 matches 7 bases. Germline V CDR1 and CDR2: MNHNS, SASEGT. With V trimmed by 3 bases and J by 5 bases, 9 bases remained unmatched. The CDR3 covers 15 residues. The CDR3 reads CASSDRQGFRYGYTL. DNA for the CDR3: TGTGCCAGCAGTGATAGACAGGGCTTTCGATATGGCTACACCCTC.

The chain combines TRBV28 with TRBJ1-2, with D hard to call. CDR1 and CDR2 (germline): MDHEN, SYDVKM. The V end lost 8 bases, the J end lost 2 bases, and 12 bases lay between the germline ends. The CDR3 sequence is 13 residues long. CDR3 DNA: TGTGCCAGCGGCCACCCCCGAAACTATGGCTACACCTTC. This codes for CASGHPRNYGYTF.

V usage is TRBV27 and J usage is TRBJ2-1, with D tentatively TRBD2 (5 bases). This CDR3 is 15 amino acids long. Germline values: CDR1 MNHEY, CDR2 SMNVEV (reference sequence). Trimming shortened V by 5 bases and J by 0 bases, and 11 bases separated the two germline ends. The DNA for the CDR3 is TGTGCCAGCAGTCCCCCGGACTTCTCCTACAATGAGCAGTTCTTC. It codes for CASSPPDFSYNEQFF.

This rearrangement joins TRBV7-6 to TRBJ2-7; 9 bases match TRBD2. The CDR3 runs 16 residues. Trimming cost V 5 bases and J 7 bases; bases outside gene matches: 15. Germline lookup yields CDR1 SGHVS and CDR2 FNYEAQ. The CDR3 sequence: CASSRSVASGMAEQYF. The CDR3 DNA follows: TGTGCCAGCAGCAGGTCGGTCGCTAGCGGGATGGCGGAGCAGTACTTC.

The chain links TRBV11-2 to TRBJ1-6; no reliable D call. The CDR3 covers 14 residues. Trimming cost V 0 bases and J 7 bases, with 7 bases left between them. Per germline, CDR1 SGHAT and CDR2 FQNNGV. DNA for the CDR3: TGTGCCAGCAGCTTAGAACAGTTGAATTCACCCCTCCACTTT. Translation: CASSLEQLNSPLHF.

A single count supports this clone. The V gene is TRBV14, the J gene TRBJ1-1; no clear D gene. Deletions cut 0 bases from V and 4 bases from J, with 6 bases between. Germline assignment: CDR1 SGHDN and CDR2 FVKESK. This CDR3 has 13 amino acids. The CDR3 here is CASSQDPFTEAFF. Written as DNA, the CDR3 is TGTGCCAGCAGCCAAGATCCCTTCACTGAAGCTTTCTTT. The full variable domain, completed using reference TRBV14 and TRBJ1-1, is EAGVTQFPSHSVIEKGQTVTLRCDPISGHDNLYWYRRVMGKEIKFLLHFVKESKQDESGMPNNRFLAERTGGTYSTLKVQPAELEDSGVYFCASSQDPFTEAFFGQGTRLTVV.

The chain carries TRBV11-2 and TRBJ2-3, with 14 bases aligning to TRBD2. The CDR3 is made up of 16 amino acids. Germline CDR1 SGHAT, CDR2 FQNNGV. V lost 1 base to trimming and J lost 7 bases; unmatched junction nucleotides: 4. The CDR3: CASSLGTSGGRNTQYF. In nucleotides, the CDR3 is TGTGCCAGCAGCTTAGGGACTAGCGGGGGGAGAAATACGCAGTATTTT.

The chain recombines TRBV4-1 with TRBJ1-4; 8 positions agree with TRBD1. This CDR3 is built from 16 residues. Germline CDR1 is MGHRA and CDR2 is YSYEKL. The J segment lost 3 bases and the V segment lost 4 bases, leaving 7 bases of the junction unmatched. The CDR3 DNA reads as TGCGCCAGCAGCCCGGGACAGGTAGAATCTAATGAAAAACTGTTTTTT. Its protein is CASSPGQVESNEKLFF.

The chain uses TRBV6-5 and TRBJ2-7; D is perhaps TRBD1 (5 bases). The CDR3 contains 14 residues. Trimming removed 0 bases at V and 0 bases at J, with 6 bases between. Germline V lookup: CDR1 MNHEY, CDR2 SVGAGI. The CDR3 region has the DNA TGTGCCAGCAGTTACTCGCAGGGCTCCTACGAGCAGTACTTC. Encoded protein: CASSYSQGSYEQYF.

This clone was seen a handful of times. This chain links TRBV5-1 with TRBJ2-1, with a possible D match to TRBD1 (5 bases). The CDR3 runs 14 residues. Germline CDR1 reads SGHRS; CDR2 reads YFSETQ. The V gene lost 0 bases and the J gene lost 10 bases, with 14 bases spanning the gap. CDR3 DNA: TGCGCCAGCAGCTTGGATTGGGGCACAAGCGAGCAGTTCTTC. Translation: CASSLDWGTSEQFF.

About this clone itself: At the DNA level, this CDR3 is encoded by other sequences in the same sample as well. This chain connects TRBV7-9 to TRBJ2-7; D might be TRBD2 (6 bases). This CDR3 is 13 amino acids long. V was shortened by 1 base and J by 9 bases, with 13 bases between the two germline ends. Germline CDR1 SEHNR, CDR2 FQNEAQ (reference sequence). In DNA, the CDR3 is TGTGCCAGCAGCTTAGGGGGGGAAAGAGGGCAGTACTTC. Translating gives CASSLGGERGQYF.

CDR3 sequence (DNA): TGTGCCAGCAGCTCGAAGACAGGCTTCTACGAGCAGTACTTC. Amino acid sequence: CASSSKTGFYEQYF. This chain connects TRBV7-6 to TRBJ2-7; tentatively, D is TRBD1 (6 bases). V lost 4 bases, J lost 3 bases, and 13 bases lay in between. The CDR3 is 14 residues long. Germline V lookup: CDR1 SGHVS, CDR2 FNYEAQ.

This clone was seen a few times. The chain recombines TRBV28 with TRBJ1-5, with a tentative D call TRBD1 (5 bases). The V gene lost 5 bases and the J gene lost 2 bases, with 13 bases spanning the gap. The CDR3 sequence is 15 residues long. CDR1 is MDHEN and CDR2 is SYDVKM in the germline V gene. CDR3 sequence (DNA): TGTGCCAGCAGTGGAGGGGAGGTCGGCAATCAGCCCCAGCATTTT. Translation gives CASSGGEVGNQPQHF.

Worth noting for this clone: At one end, the junction sequence differs from germline, possibly due to a read error. J is TRBJ1-2 and V is TRBV6-5, with D perhaps TRBD1 (5 bases). CDR3 length: 12 amino acids. Germline assignment: CDR1 MNHEY and CDR2 SVGAGI. This CDR3 is CASSSGMRGYPF. Here the CDR3 DNA reads TGTGCCAGCAGTTCAGGGATGCGTGGCTACCCCTTC.

The chain employs TRBV30 and TRBJ2-7; D remains ambiguous. Germline CDR1 is GTSNPN and CDR2 is SVGIG (reference sequence). This CDR3 comprises 11 residues. Trimming stripped 2 bases from V and 2 bases from J, with 4 bases between. The CDR3 nucleotides read TGTGCCTGGAGTTCTCCCTACGAGCAGTACTTC. This translates into CAWSSPYEQYF.

The chain combines TRBV13 with TRBJ2-7, with D unresolved. The germline V gene has CDR1 PRHDT and CDR2 FYEKMQ (reference sequence). The CDR3 is 11 amino acids. The V end lost 2 bases, the J end lost 6 bases, and 5 bases lay between the germline ends. CDR3 in amino acids: CASSLTGEQYF. The CDR3 DNA is TGTGCCAGCAGCTTAACCGGCGAGCAGTACTTC. Full variable domain (remainder filled in from reference TRBV13 and TRBJ2-7): AAGVIQSPRHLIKEKRETATLKCYPIPRHDTVYWYQQGPGQDPQFLISFYEKMQSDKGSIPDRFSAQQFSDYHSELNMSSLELGDSALYFCASSLTGEQYFGPGTRLTVT.

This chain links TRBV5-1 with TRBJ2-1; D is perhaps TRBD2 (5 bases). Germline-derived CDR1 and CDR2 are SGHRS and YFSETQ. The CDR3 is made up of 13 amino acids. Trimming took 0 bases from V and 6 from J, leaving 7 bases between them. CDR3 loop: CASSLVGANEQFF. CDR3 in DNA: TGCGCCAGCAGCTTGGTGGGAGCCAATGAGCAGTTCTTC.

The J gene is TRBJ2-1, the V gene TRBV18, with unresolved D. V was cut by 3 bases and J by 1 base, with 7 bases left in between. The CDR3 is 14 residues long. Germline V lookup: CDR1 KGHSH, CDR2 LQKENI. CDR3 loop: CASSPQESYNEQFF. The CDR3 bases are TGTGCCAGCTCACCCCAAGAGTCCTACAATGAGCAGTTCTTC.

The rearrangement joins TRBV28 to TRBJ2-7; 9 bases line up with TRBD2. CDR3 length equals 16 residues. V lost 4 bases, J lost 2 bases, and 9 bases stayed unmatched. The V gene's germline CDR1 is MDHEN and CDR2 SYDVKM. DNA for the CDR3: TGTGCCAGCAGTTCCCTGAGACTAGCGGATACCTACGAGCAGTACTTC. This encodes CASSSLRLADTYEQYF.

V is TRBV19 and J is TRBJ2-4; 10 bases are shared with TRBD1. Per the germline V gene, CDR1 is LNHDA and CDR2 is SQIVND (reference sequence). Losses at the gene ends were 6 bases for V and 0 bases for J; bases not matched to a gene: 8. CDR3 length equals 17 residues. CDR3 nucleotide sequence: TGTGCCAGTAGCGAGACAGGGGGCGGGGTAGCCAAAAACATTCAGTACTTC. Protein product: CASSETGGGVAKNIQYF.

Only a few counts were recorded for this clone. The V gene is TRBV28, the J gene TRBJ2-3; a weak D match, TRBD1 (6 bases). This CDR3 has 13 amino acids. CDR1 is MDHEN, CDR2 SYDVKM, per germline. Trimming shortened V by 9 bases and J by 0 bases, and 10 bases separated the two germline ends. The CDR3 spells CASIRGSTDTQYF. DNA for the CDR3: TGTGCCAGTATTAGGGGGAGCACAGATACGCAGTATTTT.

This clone has only a few counts. The rearrangement joins TRBV5-6 to TRBJ2-7; TRBD1 matches 7 bases. The CDR3 runs to 14 residues. V lost 3 bases and J lost 3; bases outside the gene matches: 6. CDR1 is SGHDT, CDR2 YYEEEE, per germline. The DNA for the CDR3 is TGTGCCAGCAGCTGGCCGGGACAGCACTACGAGCAGTACTTC. It specifies CASSWPGQHYEQYF.

The V gene is TRBV18, the J gene TRBJ2-7; 11 nucleotides agree with TRBD2. Looked up from germline, CDR1 is KGHSH and CDR2 is LQKENI. J lost 2 bases, V lost 2 bases, and 5 bases had no gene match. CDR3 length equals 16 residues. CDR3 DNA sequence: TGTGCCAGCTCACCAGAGCTTAGCGGGAGGGCCTACGAGCAGTACTTC. Its protein product is CASSPELSGRAYEQYF.